Presented here are 2 T cell receptor beta chains from one specimen sequenced in a study of blood T cell repertoires in COVID-19. Profiling relied on immunoSEQ multiplex PCR, and the TCRdb table lists in-frame clones only, not all of them. This table has about 120,000 clones, around 76% appearing once. Specimen: peripheral blood. These receptor sequences come from a man in his sixties or seventies with acute or convalescent COVID-19.

In its sample, this clone was seen once. A junction end diverges from the germline sequence, so it may reflect a read error. The chain couples TRBV18 to TRBJ1-2, with a weak D call TRBD1 (5 bases). The CDR3 totals 14 residues. Germline values: CDR1 KGHSH, CDR2 LQKENI. The DNA of the CDR3 is TGTGCCAGCTCACTGCTTGGGGCGTCCTATGACTACACCTTC. Translated, it gives CASSLLGASYDYTF. Using reference TRBV18 and TRBJ1-2 for the parts outside the CDR3, the full variable domain is NAGVMQNPRHLVRRRGQEARLRCSPMKGHSHVYWYRQLPEEGLKFMVYLQKENIIDESGMPKERFSAEFPKEGPSILRIQQVVRGDSAAYFCASSLLGASYDYTFGSGTRLTVV.

V gene TRBV5-1 combines with J gene TRBJ2-2, with 11 bases that match TRBD2. The CDR3 loop spans 18 amino acids. With 7 bases clipped from V and 1 base from J, the junction kept 12 bases outside the gene matches. The germline gives CDR1 SGHRS, CDR2 YFSETQ. CDR3 sequence (DNA): TGCGCCAGCCAAGGGACTAGCGGAGGTAGAAAGAACACCGGGGAGCTGTTTTTT. Amino acids: CASQGTSGGRKNTGELFF.